Following are 6 T cell receptor beta chains from one sample sequenced in a study of cytomegalovirus exposure and HLA in healthy donors. With 60 Vbeta and 13 Jbeta primers, the PCR was carried out. TCRdb's table, derived via immunoSEQ multiplex PCR, lists solely in-frame clones and lacks some. The table records roughly 100,000 clones, over 75% of them present only once. Material: PBMCs. The source is a man aged 25 to 40 in good health and CMV-seropositive.

The rearrangement links TRBV28 to TRBJ1-2; TRBD1 matches 7 bases. V shed 4 bases, J shed 8 bases, and the junction held 10 bases outside the gene matches. This CDR3 contains 14 residues. Germline assignment: CDR1 MDHEN and CDR2 SYDVKM. The CDR3 bases are TGTGCCAGCAGTTGGAATTTCAGGGGGGAGGGCTACACCTTC. Protein sequence: CASSWNFRGEGYTF.

This sequence joins TRBV7-9 and TRBJ2-1; 7 nucleotides match TRBD1. The CDR3 extends over 15 amino acids. Germline V gives CDR1 SEHNR, CDR2 FQNEAQ (reference sequence). V was pared by 6 bases and J by 0 bases, with 5 bases of the junction left unmatched. The DNA for the CDR3 is TGTGCCAGCAGGTTACAGGGGAGCTCCTACAATGAGCAGTTCTTC. As protein: CASRLQGSSYNEQFF.

In its sample, this clone was seen once. The V gene is TRBV29-1, the J gene TRBJ1-2; TRBD1 might be the D (5 bases). The CDR3 spans 12 residues. CDR1 is SQVTM, CDR2 ANQGSEA, per germline. The V and J ends lost 5 bases and 2 bases respectively, with 9 bases between them. CDR3 protein: CSVPGGNYGYTF. Written as DNA, the CDR3 is TGCAGCGTTCCTGGGGGGAACTATGGCTACACCTTC.

The chain combines TRBV7-9 with TRBJ2-3, with 12 bases aligning to TRBD2. The germline CDR1 and CDR2 sequences are SEHNR and FQNEAQ (reference sequence). V lost 4 bases and J lost 4; bases outside the gene matches: 9. This CDR3 has 17 residues. DNA of the CDR3: TGTGCCAGCAGCTACGGACTAGCGGGACTCAGAGCAGATACGCAGTATTTT. Its translation is CASSYGLAGLRADTQYF.

The genes are TRBV7-3 and TRBJ2-2; 9 nucleotides align to TRBD1. J lost 1 base, V lost 4 bases, and 1 base had no gene match. This CDR3 is built from 15 residues. Germline V gene lookup returns CDR1 SGHTA and CDR2 FQGTGA. CDR3 amino acids: CASSWGQGNTGELFF. DNA of the CDR3: TGTGCCAGCAGCTGGGGACAGGGGAACACCGGGGAGCTGTTTTTT. The complete variable domain, with remaining parts taken from reference TRBV7-3 and TRBJ2-2, reads GAGVSQTPSNKVTEKGKYVELRCDPISGHTALYWYRQSLGQGPEFLIYFQGTGAADDSGLPNDRFFAVRPEGSVSTLKIQRTERGDSAVYLCASSWGQGNTGELFFGEGSRLTVL.

The chain recombines TRBV25-1 with TRBJ2-3; 9 bases line up with TRBD2. Per germline, CDR1 MGHDK and CDR2 SYGVNS. V dropped 7 bases and J dropped 4; count of bases not matched to a gene: 6. This CDR3 is built from 14 residues. This CDR3 is CASNSGGGADTQYF. The CDR3 bases are TGTGCCAGCAATAGCGGGGGTGGAGCAGATACGCAGTATTTT.